One sample yielded the 10 T cell receptor beta chains listed below, sequenced in a study of identical twins. TCRdb reprocessed the 5' RACE reads via MiXCR and lists one record per CDR3 protein. The table has hundreds of thousands of distinct CDR3 sequences, approximately 8% seen once. The same data also went into a second study, on yellow fever vaccine responses in identical twins.

Sequencing was done on a sample of memory (CD45RO+) T cells sorted from blood. These receptors came from a woman aged 18-29 years in good health.

This clonotype was detected ten times or more. This chain uses TRBV7-9 with TRBJ2-3, with TRBD1 matching 8 bases. Germline-derived CDR1 and CDR2 are SEHNR and FQNEAQ (reference sequence). The CDR3 is made up of 16 amino acids. V gave up 5 bases and J gave up 3 bases; unmatched junction bases: 10. CDR3 bases: TGTGCCAGCAGCCCAAGACAGGGGCTACTGACAGATACGCAGTATTTT. Protein: CASSPRQGLLTDTQYF.

This clonotype appeared a few times. This rearrangement joins TRBV13 to TRBJ2-5, with 10 bases aligning to TRBD1. CDR1 and CDR2 (germline): PRHDT, FYEKMQ (reference sequence). This CDR3 comprises 15 residues. Losses at the gene ends were 2 bases for V and 5 bases for J; bases not matched to a gene: 5. For the CDR3, the DNA is TGTGCCAGCAGCTTATATTGGGACAGGGGTGAGACCCAGTACTTC. Its protein is CASSLYWDRGETQYF.

This clonotype was detected ten times or more. V is TRBV12-3 or TRBV12-4 and J is TRBJ1-6; D might be TRBD1 (5 bases). V gave up 5 bases and J gave up 0 bases, with 8 bases separating them. The CDR3 has 15 amino acids. The CDR3 DNA follows: TGTGCCAGCAGTGACAGAAGCTCCTATAATTCACCCCTCCACTTT. Amino acid sequence: CASSDRSSYNSPLHF.

This clonotype has a count of ten or more. This chain links TRBV4-1 with TRBJ1-4; possible D gene TRBD1, 6 bases. V was pared by 1 base and J by 5 bases, with 11 bases between. The germline gives CDR1 MGHRA, CDR2 YSYEKL. This CDR3 has 15 residues. The CDR3 loop reads CASSQGVTGNEKLFF. The CDR3 nucleotides read TGCGCCAGCAGCCAAGGAGTGACAGGAAATGAAAAACTGTTTTTT.

A few counts support this clonotype. The J gene is TRBJ2-5, the V gene TRBV5-4; D is perhaps TRBD2 (5 bases). The germline CDR1 and CDR2 sequences are SGHNT and YYREEE (reference sequence). The germline V and J ends were trimmed by 4 bases and 4 bases, with 17 bases remaining between them. The CDR3 is 15 amino acids. The CDR3 DNA is TGTGCCAGCAGCCTCCGGGTGGGAGCCGCAGAGACCCAGTACTTC. It translates to CASSLRVGAAETQYF.

The chain recombines TRBV28 with TRBJ2-3, with 7 bases fitting TRBD1. This CDR3 contains 15 residues. V dropped 4 bases and J dropped 7; count of bases not matched to a gene: 11. CDR1 MDHEN and CDR2 SYDVKM come from the germline V gene. DNA for the CDR3: TGTGCCAGCAGTTCCACAGGGGCTCCACAAAATACGCAGTATTTT. It translates to CASSSTGAPQNTQYF.

This clonotype has a count of ten or more. This chain links TRBV7-9 with TRBJ2-3; D not resolved. Germline V lookup: CDR1 SEHNR, CDR2 FQNEAQ (reference sequence). With 0 bases removed from V and 6 bases from J, the gap between germline ends came to 13 bases. This CDR3 spans 15 amino acids. The CDR3 reads CASSLAGQAPDTQYF. The CDR3 region has the DNA TGTGCCAGCAGCTTAGCAGGTCAGGCCCCGGATACGCAGTATTTT.

This clonotype has a count of ten or more. V gene TRBV7-2 combines with J gene TRBJ1-1; a possible D gene is TRBD1 (6 bases). The germline V and J ends were trimmed by 2 bases and 5 bases, with 12 bases remaining between them. CDR3 length: 14 residues. Germline V gene data show CDR1 as SGHTA and CDR2 as FQGNSA. CDR3 loop: CASSLMGAETEAFF. DNA of the CDR3: TGTGCCAGCAGCTTAATGGGGGCCGAGACTGAAGCTTTCTTT.

This clonotype was counted at least ten times. V is TRBV15 and J is TRBJ2-3; D might be TRBD1 (6 bases). CDR3 length equals 12 residues. Trimming took 5 bases from V and 6 from J, leaving 9 bases between them. Germline V lookup: CDR1 LNHNV, CDR2 YYDKDF (reference sequence). The CDR3 here is CATSARGDTQYF. Written as DNA, the CDR3 is TGTGCCACCAGCGCTAGGGGGGATACGCAGTATTTT.

This clonotype was seen more than once but under ten times. V and J are TRBV10-3 and TRBJ2-7; weak D call: TRBD1 (6 bases). In germline, CDR1 is ENHRY, CDR2 SYGVKD. V lost 10 bases to trimming and J lost 4 bases, with 20 bases between them. The CDR3 is 14 residues long. The chain's CDR3 is CATKQGPQSYEQYV. In nucleotides, the CDR3 is TGTGCCACCAAACAGGGCCCCCAATCTTACGAGCAGTACGTC.